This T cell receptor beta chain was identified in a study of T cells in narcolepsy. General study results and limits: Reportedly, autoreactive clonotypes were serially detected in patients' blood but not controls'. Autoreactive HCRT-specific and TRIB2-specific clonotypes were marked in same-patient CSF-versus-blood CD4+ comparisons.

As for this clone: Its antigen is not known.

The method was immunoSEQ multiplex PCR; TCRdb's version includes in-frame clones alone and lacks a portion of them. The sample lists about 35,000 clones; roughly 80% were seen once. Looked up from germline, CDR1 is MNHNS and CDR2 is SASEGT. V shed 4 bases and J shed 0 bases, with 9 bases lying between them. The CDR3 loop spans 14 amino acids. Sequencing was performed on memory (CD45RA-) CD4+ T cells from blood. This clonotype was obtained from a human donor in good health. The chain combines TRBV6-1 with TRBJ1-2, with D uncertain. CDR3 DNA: TGTGCCAGCAGTGTAACAGCTCCTAACTATGGCTACACCTTC. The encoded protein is CASSVTAPNYGYTF.